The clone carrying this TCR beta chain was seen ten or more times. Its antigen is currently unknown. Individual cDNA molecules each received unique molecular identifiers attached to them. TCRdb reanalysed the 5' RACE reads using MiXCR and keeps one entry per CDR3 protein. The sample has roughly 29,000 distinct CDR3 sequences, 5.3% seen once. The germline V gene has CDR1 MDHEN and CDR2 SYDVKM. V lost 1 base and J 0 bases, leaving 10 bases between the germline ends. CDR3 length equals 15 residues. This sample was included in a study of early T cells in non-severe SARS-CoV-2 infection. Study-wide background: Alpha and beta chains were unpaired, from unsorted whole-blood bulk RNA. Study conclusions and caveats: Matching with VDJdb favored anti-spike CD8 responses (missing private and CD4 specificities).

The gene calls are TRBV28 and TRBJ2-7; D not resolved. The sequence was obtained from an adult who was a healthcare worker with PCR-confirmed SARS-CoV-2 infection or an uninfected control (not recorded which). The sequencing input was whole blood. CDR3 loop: CASSLSTPGSYEQYF. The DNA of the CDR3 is TGTGCCAGCAGTTTATCAACCCCCGGCTCCTACGAGCAGTACTTC.